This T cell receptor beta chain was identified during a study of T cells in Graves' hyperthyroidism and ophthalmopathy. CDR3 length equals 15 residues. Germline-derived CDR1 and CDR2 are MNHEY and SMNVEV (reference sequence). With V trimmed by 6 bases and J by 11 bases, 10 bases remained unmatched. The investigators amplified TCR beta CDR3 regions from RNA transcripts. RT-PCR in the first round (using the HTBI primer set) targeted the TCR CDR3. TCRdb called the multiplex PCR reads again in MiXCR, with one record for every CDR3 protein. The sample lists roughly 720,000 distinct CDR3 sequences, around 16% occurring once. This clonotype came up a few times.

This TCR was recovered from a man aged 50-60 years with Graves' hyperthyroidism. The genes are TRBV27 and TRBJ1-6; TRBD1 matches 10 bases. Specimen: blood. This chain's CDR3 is CASRYLGQGSTPLHF. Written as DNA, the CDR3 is TGTGCCAGCAGATATCTGGGACAGGGGTCGACACCCCTCCACTTT.